The rows below give T cell receptor beta chains drawn from one sample of a study of T cell responses to AZD1222 COVID-19 vaccine. Clones were sequenced by immunoSEQ multiplex PCR, and TCRdb holds only the in-frame ones, with some missing. The sample carries fewer than 200,000 clones, 88% recorded once. The sample was peripheral blood, taken on day 0 of AZD1222 vaccination. These receptors were taken from an adult in good health. Each CDR3 is given with its conserved first and last residue. A D gene is named only where the DNA matches it firmly. Clone size appears in some rows only: once, few, many, or a class for an expanded clone.

v_call	clone_size	d_call	j_call	cdr3_nt	cdr3_aa
TRBV3-1/TRBV3-2	NA	NA	TRBJ1-2	TGTGCCAGCAGCCAAGCCCCCCGAACCAGCAGCGACTATGGCTACACCTTC	CASSQAPRTSSDYGYTF
TRBV14	once	TRBD2	TRBJ2-5	TGTGCCAGCAGCCTAGAGCGGGGCCTAACGGGGACCCAGTACTTC	CASSLERGLTGTQYF
TRBV29-1	NA	TRBD1	TRBJ2-7	TGCAGCGTTTCCAGGGGGCGAGACTACGAGCAGTACTTC	CSVSRGRDYEQYF
TRBV3-1/TRBV3-2	NA	TRBD2	TRBJ2-5	TGTGCCAGCAGCCAAGATGGGGGGGGCCAAGAGACCCAGTACTTC	CASSQDGGGQETQYF
TRBV24-1	NA	NA	TRBJ1-1	TGTGCCACCAGTGACGAGGGCGGGACTGAAGCTTTCTTT	CATSDEGGTEAFF
TRBV5-1	NA	NA	TRBJ2-4	TGCGCCAGCAGCTTGGGAGGGGGTCTAGCCAAAAACATTCAGTACTTC	CASSLGGGLAKNIQYF
TRBV5-5	few	TRBD1	TRBJ2-7	TGTGCCAGCAGCTTTCAGGCCAGGGGGCGGGTGGGAGAGCAGTACTTC	CASSFQARGRVGEQYF
TRBV15	NA	NA	TRBJ1-4	TGTGCCACCAGCAGAGATGCCGACAGGACAGACTCGGGAAAACTGTTTTTT	CATSRDADRTDSGKLFF
TRBV6-5	NA	NA	TRBJ2-5	TGTGCCAGCAGTTACGTAGGGGGGCAGGTAGAGACCCAGTACTTC	CASSYVGGQVETQYF
TRBV28	NA	TRBD1	TRBJ1-6	TGTGCCAGCAGTCCCCAAGGACAGGGGGCGGGTTCACCCCTCCACTTT	CASSPQGQGAGSPLHF
TRBV5-1	NA	TRBD1	TRBJ2-5	TGCGCCAGCAGAATGGACAGGGGGAACCAAGAGACCCAGTACTTC	CASRMDRGNQETQYF
TRBV20-1	NA	TRBD1	TRBJ1-1	TGCAGTGCCCTCCGGGACAGCGAAGCTTTCTTT	CSALRDSEAFF
TRBV6-1	NA	NA	TRBJ2-7	TGTGCCAGCAGTGAAGGCGTCCACCCCTCCTACGAGCAGTACTTC	CASSEGVHPSYEQYF
TRBV2	once	NA	TRBJ1-2	TGTGCCAGCACTAGGACGGCAAACTATGGCTACACCTTC	CASTRTANYGYTF
TRBV29-1	NA	NA	TRBJ1-1	TGCAGCGTTGTTCGGGAGTTTGGCACTGAAGCTTTCTTT	CSVVREFGTEAFF
TRBV4-3	NA	NA	TRBJ1-4	TGCGCCAGCAGCCACTCACAGAGAATTAATGAAAAACTGTTTTTT	CASSHSQRINEKLFF
TRBV10-3	NA	TRBD2	TRBJ2-3	TGTGCCATCAGCCTCGGACTAGCGGGACCCACAGATACGCAGTATTTT	CAISLGLAGPTDTQYF
TRBV15	NA	TRBD2	TRBJ2-1	TGTGCCACCAGCAGAGATCGACTAGCGGGAGTCGGAACCTACAATGAGCAGTTCTTC	CATSRDRLAGVGTYNEQFF
TRBV5-4	NA	NA	TRBJ2-7	TGTGCCAGCAGCCGTAATAAAGGGCCATCATCTCCCTACGAGCAGTACTTC	CASSRNKGPSSPYEQYF
TRBV27	NA	TRBD1	TRBJ1-2	TGTGCCAGCAGCCTTAGGGGGCTTACTAACTATGGCTACACCTTC	CASSLRGLTNYGYTF
TRBV28	NA	TRBD1	TRBJ2-7	TGTGCCAGCAGTCGGGGGACAGGCTACGAGCAGTACTTC	CASSRGTGYEQYF
TRBV4-2	NA	NA	TRBJ2-5	TGTGCCAGCAGCCAAGATTCGTGGGCAGGGGACGAGACCCAGTACTTC	CASSQDSWAGDETQYF
TRBV7-6	NA	NA	TRBJ2-2	TGTGCCAGCAGCCCCCTTGGCGCCGGGGAGCTGTTTTTT	CASSPLGAGELFF
TRBV6-2/TRBV6-3	NA	NA	TRBJ1-2	TGTGCCAGCAGTTACGGGAGTCGGTATGGCTACACCTTC	CASSYGSRYGYTF
TRBV2	NA	NA	TRBJ2-1	TGTGCCAGCAATGCAGGAGGTGAGCAGTTCTTC	CASNAGGEQFF
TRBV27	NA	TRBD1	TRBJ1-1	TGTGCCAGCAGTATCGGGACAGGGGTGGGCACTGAAGCTTTCTTT	CASSIGTGVGTEAFF
TRBV5-1	NA	TRBD1	TRBJ1-2	TGCGCCAGCAGCACACAGGGGGGGAACTATGGCTACACCTTC	CASSTQGGNYGYTF
TRBV2	NA	NA	TRBJ2-1	TGTGCCAGCAGTGAGCATTACAATGAGCAGTTCTTC	CASSEHYNEQFF
TRBV7-6	NA	NA	TRBJ2-7	TGTGCCAGCAGCCCCTGGACCGGCGAGCAGTACTTC	CASSPWTGEQYF
TRBV12-3/TRBV12-4	NA	NA	TRBJ1-2	TGTGCCAGCATTCCAAGGCTCGGGGATGGCTACACCTTC	CASIPRLGDGYTF
TRBV9	once	NA	TRBJ2-7	TGTGCCAGTAAGGGCAGCGACCACGAGCAGTACTTC	CASKGSDHEQYF
TRBV19	NA	NA	TRBJ2-2	TGTGCCAGTAGTATACCGGGAAACACCGGGGAGCTGTTTTTT	CASSIPGNTGELFF
TRBV28	NA	NA	TRBJ1-5	TGTGCCAGCAGTTTAGGTCAGCCCCAGCATTTT	CASSLGQPQHF
TRBV19	NA	NA	TRBJ2-3	TGTGCCAGTAGTAACAGGGCCCGCACAGATACGCAGTATTTT	CASSNRARTDTQYF
TRBV5-1	NA	TRBD1	TRBJ1-2	TGCGCCAGCAGCTTAGACAGGGGATGGGGCTACACCTTC	CASSLDRGWGYTF
TRBV7-2	NA	TRBD2	TRBJ2-1	TGTGCCAGCAGCGTAACTAGCGGGAGGAGGCCCTACAATGAGCAGTTCTTC	CASSVTSGRRPYNEQFF
TRBV9	NA	TRBD1	TRBJ1-5	TGTGCCAGCAGCCCAGACGGGACAGGGGGCGAGTGGCAGCCCCAGCATTTT	CASSPDGTGGEWQPQHF
TRBV10-1	few	NA	TRBJ2-2	TGCGCCAGCAGTGAGTTAGTTAGCGCCGGGGAGCTGTTTTTT	CASSELVSAGELFF
TRBV7-9	NA	TRBD1	TRBJ1-1	TGTGCCAGCAGCTTAGGAACAGGGGGCGACTCGGCTTTCTTT	CASSLGTGGDSAFF
TRBV6-1	NA	NA	TRBJ1-6	TGTGCCAGCAGTGAAGCGGGTACAGGGAGTAATTCACCCCTCCACTTT	CASSEAGTGSNSPLHF